A single sample gave rise to the 32 T cell receptor beta chains below, sequenced in a study of cytomegalovirus exposure and HLA in healthy donors. Clones were read by immunoSEQ multiplex PCR, and TCRdb kept only the in-frame ones, dropping some. The sample lists about 170,000 clones, 70% to 90% occurring once. The sequencing sample was made of PBMCs. Receptors originate from a woman between 18 and 29 years old in good health and CMV-seronegative.

This clone appeared a single time. The gene calls are TRBV7-3 and TRBJ1-1; D gene ambiguous. The germline V and J ends were trimmed by 3 bases and 7 bases, with 12 bases remaining between them. The CDR3 consists of 13 residues. Per germline, CDR1 SGHTA and CDR2 FQGTGA. DNA for the CDR3: TGTGCCAGCAGCTTCGGCAGTGCGGGTGAAGCTTTCTTT. Amino acid sequence: CASSFGSAGEAFF.

The CDR3, as DNA: TGTGCCTCTGCCAGGGGCCCTGAAGCTTTCTTT. It specifies CASARGPEAFF. The chain links TRBV2 to TRBJ1-1; D may be TRBD1 (6 bases). This CDR3 region has 11 residues. The germline gives CDR1 SNHLY, CDR2 FYNNEI. V dropped 11 bases and J dropped 6 bases, with 13 bases sitting between them.

This chain uses TRBV29-1 with TRBJ1-1; D gene uncertain. Germline CDR1 and CDR2: SQVTM and ANQGSEA. CDR3 size: 12 residues. With 4 bases removed from V and 3 bases from J, the gap between germline ends came to 9 bases. The CDR3 DNA is TGCAGCGTTGGTCCGAGTTACACTGAAGCTTTCTTT. Protein product: CSVGPSYTEAFF.

The gene calls are TRBV29-1 and TRBJ2-5; 8 bases line up with TRBD1. CDR3 length equals 15 residues. Per the germline V gene, CDR1 is SQVTM and CDR2 is ANQGSEA. J gave up 4 bases and V 7 bases, and 14 bases lay outside the gene matches. In DNA form, the CDR3 reads TGCAGCGCGATGCCCACAGGGGGGCCCCGAGAGACCCAGTACTTC. Translation gives CSAMPTGGPRETQYF. The full variable domain, rest sourced from reference TRBV29-1 and TRBJ2-5, is SAVISQKPSRDICQRGTSLTIQCQVDSQVTMMFWYRQQPGQSLTLIATANQGSEATYESGFVIDKFPISRPNLTFSTLTVSNMSPEDSSIYLCSAMPTGGPRETQYFGPGTRLLVL.

V is TRBV19 and J is TRBJ1-6, with TRBD1 as a possible D gene (5 bases). Germline V gene data show CDR1 as LNHDA and CDR2 as SQIVND (reference sequence). This CDR3 spans 16 amino acids. Trimming took off 5 bases at V and 0 bases at J, with 11 bases between the two ends. This CDR3 reads CASSPRQSSYNSPLHF. The CDR3 DNA sequence: TGTGCCAGTAGTCCCCGACAGAGCTCCTATAATTCACCCCTCCACTTT. The full variable domain, completed using reference TRBV19 and TRBJ1-6, is DGGITQSPKYLFRKEGQNVTLSCEQNLNHDAMYWYRQDPGQGLRLIYYSQIVNDFQKGDIAEGYSVSREKKESFPLTVTSAQKNPTAFYLCASSPRQSSYNSPLHFGNGTRLTVT.

A few counts support this clone. The J gene is TRBJ2-2, the V gene TRBV27; the match to TRBD1 covers 12 bases. From germline, CDR1 is MNHEY and CDR2 SMNVEV (reference sequence). The CDR3 loop spans 17 amino acids. After removal of 5 bases from V and 4 bases from J, the junction contained 8 bases not matched to a gene. CDR3 loop: CASSGSGTGGRTGELFF. The CDR3 region has the DNA TGTGCCAGCAGTGGATCCGGGACAGGGGGCCGCACCGGGGAGCTGTTTTTT.

The chain has TRBV19 and TRBJ1-2; tentative D call: TRBD1 (6 bases). This CDR3 has 14 amino acids. Germline V CDR1 and CDR2: LNHDA, SQIVND (reference sequence). V was cut by 2 bases and J by 3 bases, with 10 bases left in between. This CDR3 is CASSILTGDYGYTF. CDR3 bases: TGTGCCAGTAGTATACTGACAGGCGACTATGGCTACACCTTC.

The chain employs TRBV15 and TRBJ1-5; D unclear. Per germline, CDR1 LNHNV and CDR2 YYDKDF (reference sequence). Trimming left V 0 bases short and J 2 bases short, with 17 bases between. This CDR3 region has 18 residues. CDR3 sequence: CATSRDSSTGVGNQPQHF. The CDR3 DNA is TGTGCCACCAGCAGAGATAGTTCTACCGGGGTAGGCAATCAGCCCCAGCATTTT.

The CDR3 loop reads CASSQGTGTGGWEQYF. For the CDR3, the DNA is TGCGCCAGCAGCCAAGGGACCGGGACAGGGGGGTGGGAGCAGTACTTC. This rearrangement joins TRBV4-3 to TRBJ2-7, with 11 bases fitting TRBD1. Germline CDR1 and CDR2: LGHNA and YSLEER. The CDR3 runs 16 residues. J was trimmed by 7 bases and V by 1 base; bases with no gene match: 9.

The chain recombines TRBV9 with TRBJ2-7, with 8 bases that match TRBD1. V was pared by 4 bases and J by 3 bases, with 12 bases of the junction left unmatched. Germline-derived CDR1 and CDR2 are SGDLS and YYNGEE. The CDR3 length is 16 residues. CDR3 protein: CASSRQAAGGGYEQYF. CDR3 DNA: TGTGCCAGCAGCAGGCAAGCGGCAGGGGGCGGCTACGAGCAGTACTTC.

This CDR3 is CASSKTGDPDYEQYF. CDR3 bases: TGCGCCAGCAGCAAGACAGGGGACCCTGACTACGAGCAGTACTTC. The J gene is TRBJ2-7, the V gene TRBV4-3; TRBD1 agrees at 8 bases. From germline, CDR1 is LGHNA and CDR2 YSLEER. This CDR3 comprises 15 residues. Losses at the gene ends were 5 bases for V and 3 bases for J; bases not matched to a gene: 9.

As to this clone: Compared with germline, one end of the junction differs, possibly owing to a read error. CDR3 sequence: CASTLTSGNTGELFF. For the CDR3, the DNA is TGCGCCAGCACCTTGACTAGCGGGAACACCGGGGAGCTGTTTTTT. The chain is built from TRBV5-1 and TRBJ2-2, with 9 positions matching TRBD2. Per the germline V gene, CDR1 is SGHRS and CDR2 is YFSETQ. This CDR3 has 15 residues.

Comments on this clone: Other DNA sequences in this sample translate to the same CDR3. The V and J genes are TRBV5-1 and TRBJ2-5; 7 nucleotides agree with TRBD1. J was trimmed by 4 bases and V by 0 bases; bases with no gene match: 3. This CDR3 region has 14 residues. Germline values: CDR1 SGHRS, CDR2 YFSETQ. The CDR3 bases are TGCGCCAGCAGCTTGGGACAGGGTCGAGAGACCCAGTACTTC. It translates to CASSLGQGRETQYF.

This chain joins TRBV6-1 and TRBJ2-5, with TRBD2 as a possible D gene (6 bases). The CDR3 contains 12 residues. V was pared by 4 bases and J by 10 bases, with 13 bases between. In germline, CDR1 is MNHNS, CDR2 SASEGT. In nucleotides, the CDR3 is TGTGCCAGCAGTGCCCTTACGGGGGACCAGTACTTC. It specifies CASSALTGDQYF.

V gene TRBV7-8 combines with J gene TRBJ1-6; the match to TRBD1 covers 9 bases. The CDR3 is made up of 15 amino acids. V lost 5 bases to trimming and J lost 6 bases; unmatched junction nucleotides: 5. From germline, CDR1 is SGHVS and CDR2 FQNEAQ. The CDR3 region has the DNA TGTGCCAGCAGCCCCTCGGACAGGGGTAATTCACCCCTCCACTTT. Translated, it gives CASSPSDRGNSPLHF.

This chain links TRBV7-8 with TRBJ1-5, with D possibly TRBD1 on 6 matching bases. The CDR3 runs 16 residues. Germline assignment: CDR1 SGHVS and CDR2 FQNEAQ. V was cut by 1 base and J by 1 base, with 11 bases left in between. This CDR3 reads CASSLESRGSNQPQHF. The CDR3 nucleotides are TGTGCCAGCAGCTTAGAGTCCAGGGGAAGCAATCAGCCCCAGCATTTT.

The V call is TRBV5-8, the J call TRBJ1-1; 7 nucleotides align to TRBD1. V was pared by 2 bases and J by 11 bases, with 6 bases of the junction left unmatched. CDR1 SGHTS and CDR2 YDEGEE come from the germline V gene. The CDR3 sequence is 12 residues long. The CDR3 DNA follows: TGTGCCAGCAGCTTAGACAGGGTTGAGGCTTTCTTT. This sequence encodes CASSLDRVEAFF.

The chain couples TRBV4-1 to TRBJ1-5, with D maybe TRBD1 (5 bases). The germline V and J ends were trimmed by 0 bases and 7 bases, with 16 bases remaining between them. CDR1 and CDR2 from the germline V gene are MGHRA and YSYEKL. The CDR3 is 16 amino acids. This CDR3 reads CASSQEKVQASQPQHF. In DNA, the CDR3 is TGCGCCAGCAGCCAAGAAAAGGTACAGGCCTCGCAGCCCCAGCATTTT.

Only a few counts were recorded for this clone. The CDR3 reads CASKRQGRLSNQPQHF. The CDR3 DNA sequence: TGTGCCAGTAAAAGGCAGGGAAGATTGAGCAATCAGCCCCAGCATTTT. The chain couples TRBV19 to TRBJ1-5; TRBD1 might be the D (5 bases). Germline V CDR1 and CDR2: LNHDA, SQIVND (reference sequence). Trimming took off 7 bases at V and 1 base at J, with 17 bases between the two ends. The CDR3 contains 16 residues.

The gene calls are TRBV6-5 and TRBJ2-7; 10 bases map to TRBD2. CDR3 length: 15 residues. From germline, CDR1 is MNHEY and CDR2 SVGAGI. The junction had 9 bases not matched to a gene; V was cut back by 6 bases and J by 4 bases. The CDR3: CASSRFSGGVYEQYF. CDR3 nucleotide sequence: TGTGCCAGCAGCCGATTCAGCGGGGGGGTTTACGAGCAGTACTTC.

This chain links TRBV6-1 with TRBJ2-2; D gene ambiguous. The germline CDR1 and CDR2 sequences are MNHNS and SASEGT. The CDR3 runs to 12 residues. V was shortened by 7 bases and J by 6 bases, with 9 bases between the two germline ends. For the CDR3, the DNA is TGTGCCAGCAATCTAGGTCCCGGGGAGCTGTTTTTT. Translating gives CASNLGPGELFF.

This sequence joins TRBV27 and TRBJ2-1, with D possibly matching TRBD1 (5 bases). The CDR3 extends over 17 amino acids. V lost 5 bases, J lost 5 bases, and 22 bases lay in between. In germline, CDR1 is MNHEY, CDR2 SMNVEV (reference sequence). CDR3: CASSAPPQGLGHNEQFF. The DNA for the CDR3 is TGTGCCAGCAGTGCCCCCCCCCAGGGTTTAGGACACAATGAGCAGTTCTTC.

The chain combines TRBV9 with TRBJ2-7; D possibly corresponds to TRBD2 (5 bases). With 0 bases removed from V and 5 bases from J, the gap between germline ends came to 15 bases. CDR3 length equals 15 residues. Germline V gene data show CDR1 as SGDLS and CDR2 as YYNGEE. The CDR3 sequence is CASSVGWVPGDEQYF. The CDR3 nucleotides read TGTGCCAGCAGCGTAGGATGGGTTCCCGGGGACGAGCAGTACTTC.

The chain combines TRBV5-1 with TRBJ1-1; possible D gene TRBD1, 6 bases. Germline lookup yields CDR1 SGHRS and CDR2 YFSETQ. CDR3 length: 14 residues. Trimming pared 0 bases from V and 6 bases from J, leaving 12 bases between. In nucleotides, the CDR3 is TGCGCCAGCAGCTTGGGGACAGTGCTTGCTGAAGCTTTCTTT. Protein sequence: CASSLGTVLAEAFF. Full variable domain (rest looked up from reference TRBV5-1 and TRBJ1-1): KAGVTQTPRYLIKTRGQQVTLSCSPISGHRSVSWYQQTPGQGLQFLFEYFSETQRNKGNFPGRFSGRQFSNSRSEMNVSTLELGDSALYLCASSLGTVLAEAFFGQGTRLTVV.

In nucleotides, the CDR3 is TGTGCCAGCAGCCCCAGATCCGCCGGGACTAGCTCCTACGAGCAGTACTTC. This sequence encodes CASSPRSAGTSSYEQYF. The chain employs TRBV9 and TRBJ2-7; 8 bases are shared with TRBD2. Trimming removed 4 bases from V and 0 bases from J; junction bases left unmatched: 12. The CDR3 is 17 residues long. Germline CDR1 is SGDLS and CDR2 is YYNGEE.

This chain links TRBV5-1 with TRBJ2-3; TRBD2 aligns across 14 bases. CDR3 length: 17 residues. Germline CDR1 SGHRS, CDR2 YFSETQ. Unmatched junction bases numbered 10, after V lost 4 bases and J lost 6 bases. The CDR3 nucleotides are TGCGCCAGCAGCCCAAGACTAGCGGGGGGGCGAGGGGATACGCAGTATTTT. Translated, it gives CASSPRLAGGRGDTQYF.

The chain recombines TRBV30 with TRBJ1-1, with D perhaps matching TRBD1 (5 bases). V lost 6 bases, J lost 1 base, and 18 bases lay in between. The CDR3 length is 15 residues. The germline V gene has CDR1 GTSNPN and CDR2 SVGIG (reference sequence). The CDR3 region is CACGRGSLGNTEAFF. The CDR3 nucleotides read TGTGCCTGTGGGAGGGGATCTCTGGGGAACACTGAAGCTTTCTTT. The full variable domain, in which reference TRBV30 and TRBJ1-1 provide the parts outside the CDR3, is SQTIHQWPATLVQPVGSPLSLECTVEGTSNPNLYWYRQAAGRGLQLLFYSVGIGQISSEVPQNLSASRPQDRQFILSSKKLLLSDSGFYLCACGRGSLGNTEAFFGQGTRLTVV.

The rearrangement joins TRBV11-3 to TRBJ2-7; D is undetermined. Trimming removed 0 bases from V and 2 bases from J, with 5 bases in between. CDR1 and CDR2 (germline): SGHNT, YENEEA. The CDR3 length is 13 residues. The CDR3 here is CASSLDGAYEQYF. DNA for the CDR3: TGTGCCAGCAGCTTAGACGGTGCCTACGAGCAGTACTTC. Combining the CDR3 with reference TRBV11-3 and TRBJ2-7 gives the whole variable domain EAGVVQSPRYKIIEKKQPVAFWCNPISGHNTLYWYLQNLGQGPELLIRYENEEAVDDSQLPKDRFSAERLKGVDSTLKIQPAELGDSAVYLCASSLDGAYEQYFGPGTRLTVT.

The CDR3 sequence is CASSLATDNEQYF. CDR3 sequence (DNA): TGTGCCAGCAGCTTAGCGACAGACAACGAGCAGTACTTC. This rearrangement joins TRBV7-2 to TRBJ2-7; D possibly corresponds to TRBD1 (5 bases). Germline-derived CDR1 and CDR2 are SGHTA and FQGNSA. V lost 0 bases and J lost 5, with 8 bases in between. The CDR3 covers 13 residues.

The rearrangement joins TRBV27 to TRBJ1-2; D is possibly TRBD1 (5 bases). The V gene's germline CDR1 is MNHEY and CDR2 SMNVEV (reference sequence). The V end was cut by 8 bases, the J end by 4 bases, with 14 bases between. The CDR3 extends over 13 amino acids. The CDR3 region is CASRAGRVYGYTF. The DNA of the CDR3 is TGTGCCAGCCGCGCAGGGAGGGTCTATGGCTACACCTTC.

This clone was picked up one time. The V and J genes are TRBV5-6 and TRBJ1-2; D ambiguous. The CDR3 spans 16 residues. CDR1 and CDR2 from the germline V gene are SGHDT and YYEEEE. The germline V and J ends were trimmed by 2 bases and 1 base, with 15 bases remaining between them. This chain's CDR3 is CASSFSGSQINYGYTF. Here the CDR3 DNA reads TGTGCCAGCAGCTTTTCCGGGAGCCAGATTAACTATGGCTACACCTTC.

The chain couples TRBV19 to TRBJ2-1; a weak D match, TRBD2 (7 bases). Trimming removed 4 bases from V and 5 bases from J, with 15 bases in between. The CDR3 sequence is 15 residues long. Per the germline V gene, CDR1 is LNHDA and CDR2 is SQIVND (reference sequence). The CDR3 DNA reads TGTGCCAGTAGTACGAGGGGGGGGCACGACAATGAGCAGTTCTTC. Protein: CASSTRGGHDNEQFF.